Below are 11 T cell receptor beta chains sequenced from a single sample in a study of cytomegalovirus exposure and HLA in healthy donors. The PCR contained 60 Vbeta and 13 Jbeta primers. The assay was immunoSEQ multiplex PCR, and TCRdb's table has in-frame clones only and misses some. Of approximately 110,000 clones listed, around 67% were seen once; the top ten hold about 4%. Sequencing was performed on PBMCs. The receptors were gathered from a woman aged 40 to 50 in good health and CMV-seronegative.

The sample holds a few counts of this clone. The V call is TRBV10-2, the J call TRBJ1-4, with 10 bases fitting TRBD1. The CDR3 length is 15 residues. The J segment lost 4 bases and the V segment lost 5 bases, leaving 4 bases of the junction unmatched. Germline CDR1 is WSHSY and CDR2 is SAAADI. CDR3 in amino acids: CASSPRDRGNEKLFF. As DNA, the CDR3 is TGCGCCAGCAGTCCCCGGGACAGGGGTAATGAAAAACTGTTTTTT.

The rearrangement joins TRBV4-3 to TRBJ2-7; perhaps TRBD1 as D (6 bases). The CDR3 runs 16 residues. The germline CDR1 and CDR2 sequences are LGHNA and YSLEER. The germline V and J ends were trimmed by 0 bases and 7 bases, with 19 bases remaining between them. The CDR3 is CASSQDPHPTGMEQYF. The CDR3 DNA sequence: TGCGCCAGCAGCCAAGATCCCCACCCTACAGGGATGGAGCAGTACTTC.

This chain connects TRBV11-2 to TRBJ1-2; D is unresolved. V lost 3 bases and J 6 bases, leaving 17 bases between the germline ends. Per germline, CDR1 SGHAT and CDR2 FQNNGV. There are 15 residues in the CDR3. CDR3 nucleotides: TGTGCCAGCAGCTTCCAGATAGGCCCCGGGAATGGCTACACCTTC. Translating gives CASSFQIGPGNGYTF.

The V and J genes are TRBV7-3 and TRBJ1-6; 7 bases line up with TRBD1. Germline assignment: CDR1 SGHTA and CDR2 FQGTGA. The CDR3 length is 16 residues. Unmatched junction bases numbered 11, after V lost 5 bases and J lost 7 bases. CDR3 in DNA: TGTGCCAGCAGCCCAGACGGACAGGCCCCCAATTCACCCCTCCACTTT. It specifies CASSPDGQAPNSPLHF.

The chain links TRBV5-4 to TRBJ2-5; D may be TRBD1 (6 bases). The V gene lost 4 bases and the J gene lost 5 bases, with 12 bases spanning the gap. This CDR3 contains 13 residues. CDR1 and CDR2 from the germline V gene are SGHNT and YYREEE (reference sequence). The CDR3 coding sequence is TGTGCCAGCAGCCAACAGGGTCAGGAGACCCAGTACTTC. It is translated as CASSQQGQETQYF.

The table lists this clone with a count of one. The V call is TRBV10-3, the J call TRBJ2-5, with TRBD2 matching 9 bases. Matching the DNA end better, TRBJ2-7 makes the J call doubtful. This CDR3 is 16 amino acids long. Germline loops: CDR1 ENHRY, CDR2 SYGVKD. Here the CDR3 reads CAISESTSGYPYEQYF. In DNA form, the CDR3 reads TGTGCCATCAGTGAGTCGACTAGCGGCTATCCCTACGAGCAGTACTTC.

The CDR3 DNA reads as TGCGCCAGCAGCCCTGGGGCTAGCGGGAGGTACAAAGCTAACTCCTACAATGAGCAGTTCTTC. Its protein product is CASSPGASGRYKANSYNEQFF. V usage is TRBV5-1 and J usage is TRBJ2-1; 11 positions match TRBD2. The CDR3 spans 21 residues. V shed 4 bases and J 0 bases; nucleotides not matched to a gene: 18. Germline CDR1 is SGHRS and CDR2 is YFSETQ.

This clone was seen just once. The rearrangement links TRBV30 to TRBJ1-2; no firm D call. The CDR3 is made up of 14 amino acids. V was shortened by 0 bases and J by 4 bases, with 12 bases between the two germline ends. In germline, CDR1 is GTSNPN, CDR2 SVGIG (reference sequence). The CDR3 DNA is TGTGCCTGGAGTGTATTCGGGGAAACCTATGGCTACACCTTC. Its translation: CAWSVFGETYGYTF.

Turning to this clone: In the same sample, other DNA sequences code for this CDR3. V usage is TRBV5-1 and J usage is TRBJ1-2, with 10 bases fitting TRBD1. CDR1 SGHRS and CDR2 YFSETQ come from the germline V gene. This CDR3 region has 16 residues. Unmatched junction bases numbered 6, after V lost 0 bases and J lost 4 bases. The DNA for the CDR3 is TGCGCCAGCAGCTTGGCGGGGGACAGGGGAAGCTATGGCTACACCTTC. Translating gives CASSLAGDRGSYGYTF.

The CDR3 region is CASSVDRGSTDTQYF. The CDR3 bases are TGTGCCAGCAGCGTGGACAGGGGATCGACAGATACGCAGTATTTT. The chain couples TRBV7-8 to TRBJ2-3; 9 nucleotides agree with TRBD1. J gave up 3 bases and V 5 bases, and 6 bases lay outside the gene matches. The CDR3 consists of 15 residues. Germline V gene lookup returns CDR1 SGHVS and CDR2 FQNEAQ. Complete variable domain (other parts from reference TRBV7-8 and TRBJ2-3): GAGVSQSPRYKVAKRGQDVALRCDPISGHVSLFWYQQALGQGPEFLTYFQNEAQLDKSGLPSDRFFAERPEGSVSTLKIQRTQQEDSAVYLCASSVDRGSTDTQYFGPGTRLTVL.

This clone was found once. V gene TRBV6-4 combines with J gene TRBJ2-2; 7 bases map to TRBD2. CDR1 is MRHNA and CDR2 is SNTAGT in the germline V gene. CDR3 length: 13 residues. The J segment lost 3 bases and the V segment lost 5 bases, leaving 0 bases of the junction unmatched. The CDR3 sequence: CASSSGDTGELFF. The CDR3, as DNA: TGTGCCAGCAGTAGCGGGGACACCGGGGAGCTGTTTTTT.